This entry describes one T cell receptor beta chain. The CDR3 totals 16 residues. Germline CDR1 is LGHNT and CDR2 is FRNRAP. Trimming pared 7 bases from V and 6 bases from J, leaving 24 bases between. These data originate in a study of blood T cell repertoires in COVID-19. Libraries were prepared by immunoSEQ multiplex PCR; TCRdb keeps only in-frame clonotypes and omits some of them. The sample shows a few hundred thousand clones, roughly 85% of them seen only once. Those enrolled, adults aged roughly 18 to 95 years, came from roughly 22 US areas. Clinical histories supplied by participants themselves formed the basis of cohort assignment.

This chain links TRBV12-5 with TRBJ1-1, with a weak D call TRBD1 (5 bases). The sequence was collected from a woman in her fifties or sixties who had recovered from COVID-19. Sequencing was done on a sample of PBMCs or T cells enriched from blood (not recorded which). CDR3 residues: CASAQIWVGGGSEAFF. The CDR3 nucleotides are TGTGCTAGTGCTCAAATTTGGGTGGGGGGAGGCTCTGAAGCTTTCTTT.